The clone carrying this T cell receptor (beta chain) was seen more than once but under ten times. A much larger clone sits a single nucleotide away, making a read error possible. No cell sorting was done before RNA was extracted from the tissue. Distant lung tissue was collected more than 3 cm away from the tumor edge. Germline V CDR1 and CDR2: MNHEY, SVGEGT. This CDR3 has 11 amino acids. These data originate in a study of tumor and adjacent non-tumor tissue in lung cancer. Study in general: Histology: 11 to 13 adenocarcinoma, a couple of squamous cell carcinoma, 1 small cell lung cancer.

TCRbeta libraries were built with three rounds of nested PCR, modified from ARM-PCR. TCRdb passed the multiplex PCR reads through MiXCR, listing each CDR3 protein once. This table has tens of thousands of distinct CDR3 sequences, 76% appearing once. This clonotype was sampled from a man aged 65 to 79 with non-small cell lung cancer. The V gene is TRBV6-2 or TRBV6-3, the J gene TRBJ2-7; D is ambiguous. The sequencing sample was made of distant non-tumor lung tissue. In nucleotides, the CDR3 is TGTGCCAACAGTACCTGGGGCGAGCAGTACTTC. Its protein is CANSTWGEQYF.